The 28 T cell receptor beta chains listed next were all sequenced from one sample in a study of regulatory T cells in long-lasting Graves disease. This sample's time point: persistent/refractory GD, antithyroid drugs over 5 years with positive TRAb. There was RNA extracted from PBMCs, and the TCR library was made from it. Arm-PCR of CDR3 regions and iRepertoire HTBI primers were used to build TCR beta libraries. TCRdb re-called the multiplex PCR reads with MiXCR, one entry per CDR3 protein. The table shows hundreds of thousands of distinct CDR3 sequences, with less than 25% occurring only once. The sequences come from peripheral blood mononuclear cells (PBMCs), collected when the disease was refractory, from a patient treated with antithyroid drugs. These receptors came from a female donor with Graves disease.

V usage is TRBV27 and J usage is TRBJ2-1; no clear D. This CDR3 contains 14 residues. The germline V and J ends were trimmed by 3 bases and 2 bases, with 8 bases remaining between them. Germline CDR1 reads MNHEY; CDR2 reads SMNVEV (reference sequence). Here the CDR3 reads CASSFQSTYNEQFF. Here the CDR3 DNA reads TGTGCCAGCAGTTTCCAGTCGACCTACAATGAGCAGTTCTTC.

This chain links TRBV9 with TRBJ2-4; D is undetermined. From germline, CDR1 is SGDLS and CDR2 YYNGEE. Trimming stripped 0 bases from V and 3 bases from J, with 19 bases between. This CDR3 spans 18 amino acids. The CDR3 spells CASSVVTVPLTVKNIQYF. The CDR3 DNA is TGTGCCAGCAGCGTAGTTACAGTCCCGCTCACAGTCAAAAACATTCAGTACTTC.

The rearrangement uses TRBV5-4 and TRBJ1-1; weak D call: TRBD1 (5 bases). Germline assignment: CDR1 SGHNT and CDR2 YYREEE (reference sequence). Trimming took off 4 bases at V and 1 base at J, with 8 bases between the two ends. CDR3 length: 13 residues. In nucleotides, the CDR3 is TGTGCCAGCAGCGGCGGACAGAACACTGAAGCTTTCTTT. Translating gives CASSGGQNTEAFF.

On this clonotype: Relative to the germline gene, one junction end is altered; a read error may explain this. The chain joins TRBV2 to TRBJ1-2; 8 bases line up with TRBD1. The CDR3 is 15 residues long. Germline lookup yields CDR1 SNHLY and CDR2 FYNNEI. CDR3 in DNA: TGTGCCGGCAGTTTAGGGCCAGGGGGCTTCTATGGCTACACCTTC. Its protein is CAGSLGPGGFYGYTF.

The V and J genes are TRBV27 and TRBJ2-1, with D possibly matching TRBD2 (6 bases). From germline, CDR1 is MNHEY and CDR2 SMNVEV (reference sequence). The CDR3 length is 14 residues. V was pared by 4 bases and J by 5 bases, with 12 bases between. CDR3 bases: TGTGCCAGCAGTTGGGGACTGGACCACAATGAGCAGTTCTTC. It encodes CASSWGLDHNEQFF.

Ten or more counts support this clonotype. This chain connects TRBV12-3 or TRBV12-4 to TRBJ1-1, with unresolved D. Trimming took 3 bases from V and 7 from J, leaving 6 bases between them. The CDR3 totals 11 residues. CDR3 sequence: CASSFGIEAFF. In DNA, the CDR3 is TGTGCCAGCAGTTTTGGGATTGAAGCTTTCTTT.

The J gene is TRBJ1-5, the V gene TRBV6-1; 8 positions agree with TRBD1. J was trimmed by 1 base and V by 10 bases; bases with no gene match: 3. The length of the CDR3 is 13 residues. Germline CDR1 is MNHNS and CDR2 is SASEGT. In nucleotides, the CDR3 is TGTGCCACGGGACAGGAGAGCAATCAGCCCCAGCATTTT. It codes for CATGQESNQPQHF.

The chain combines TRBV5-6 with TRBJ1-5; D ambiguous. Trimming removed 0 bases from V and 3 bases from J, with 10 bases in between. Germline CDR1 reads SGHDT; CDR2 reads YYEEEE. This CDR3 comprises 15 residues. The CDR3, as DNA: TGTGCCAGCAGCTTGGCGAACGGGCTCAATCAGCCCCAGCATTTT. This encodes CASSLANGLNQPQHF.

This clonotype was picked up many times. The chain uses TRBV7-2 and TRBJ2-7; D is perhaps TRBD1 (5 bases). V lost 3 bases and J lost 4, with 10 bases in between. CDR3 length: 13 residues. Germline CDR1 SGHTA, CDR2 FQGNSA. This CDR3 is CASSFTGIYEQYF. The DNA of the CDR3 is TGTGCCAGCAGCTTCACAGGAATATACGAGCAGTACTTC.

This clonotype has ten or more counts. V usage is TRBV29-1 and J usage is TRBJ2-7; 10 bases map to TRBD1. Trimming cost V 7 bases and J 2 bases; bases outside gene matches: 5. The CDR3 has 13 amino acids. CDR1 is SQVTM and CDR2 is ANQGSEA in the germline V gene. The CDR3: CSARGQGAYEQYF. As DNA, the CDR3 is TGCAGCGCCAGAGGACAGGGGGCCTACGAGCAGTACTTC.

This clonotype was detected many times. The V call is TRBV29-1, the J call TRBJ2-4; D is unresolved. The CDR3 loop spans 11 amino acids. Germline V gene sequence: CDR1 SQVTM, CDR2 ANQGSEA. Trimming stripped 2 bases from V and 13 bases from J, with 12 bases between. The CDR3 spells CSVEQAKGQYF. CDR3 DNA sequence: TGCAGCGTTGAACAGGCGAAAGGACAGTACTTC.

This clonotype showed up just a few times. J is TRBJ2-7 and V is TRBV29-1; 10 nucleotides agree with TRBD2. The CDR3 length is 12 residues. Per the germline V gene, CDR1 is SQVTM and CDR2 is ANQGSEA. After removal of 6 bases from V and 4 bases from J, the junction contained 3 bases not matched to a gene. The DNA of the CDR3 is TGCAGCGTGGGGACTAGCGAGTACGAGCAGTACTTC. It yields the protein CSVGTSEYEQYF.

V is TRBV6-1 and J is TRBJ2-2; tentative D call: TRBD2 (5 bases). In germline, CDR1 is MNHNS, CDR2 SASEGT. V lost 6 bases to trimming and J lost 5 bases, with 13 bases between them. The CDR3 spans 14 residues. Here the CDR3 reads CASSQLGGTGELFF. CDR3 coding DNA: TGTGCCAGCAGCCAGCTAGGCGGGACCGGGGAGCTGTTTTTT.

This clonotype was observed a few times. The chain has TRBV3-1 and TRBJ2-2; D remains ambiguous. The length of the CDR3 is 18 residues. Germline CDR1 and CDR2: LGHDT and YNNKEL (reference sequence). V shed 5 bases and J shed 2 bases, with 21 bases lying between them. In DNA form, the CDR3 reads TGTGCCAGCAGCTCCCGAGTACCCTCGCCAATAAACACCGGGGAGCTGTTTTTT. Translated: CASSSRVPSPINTGELFF.

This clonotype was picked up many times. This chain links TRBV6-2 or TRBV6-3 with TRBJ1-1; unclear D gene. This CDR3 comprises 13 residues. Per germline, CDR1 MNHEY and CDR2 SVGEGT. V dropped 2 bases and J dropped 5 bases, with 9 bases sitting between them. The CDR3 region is CASSYRPQTEAFF. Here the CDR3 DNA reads TGTGCCAGCAGTTACCGTCCCCAAACTGAAGCTTTCTTT.

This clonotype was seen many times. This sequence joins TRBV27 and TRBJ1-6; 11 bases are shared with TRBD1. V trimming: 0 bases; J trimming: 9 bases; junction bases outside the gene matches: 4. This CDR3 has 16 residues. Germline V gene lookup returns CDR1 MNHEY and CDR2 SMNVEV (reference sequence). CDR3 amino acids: CASSLSGQGAVSPLHF. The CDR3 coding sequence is TGTGCCAGCAGTTTATCCGGACAGGGGGCTGTTTCACCCCTCCACTTT.

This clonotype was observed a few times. The CDR3 coding sequence is TGTGCCACCAGCAGAGATTCACCCCCGGTCGAGCAGTACTTC. Its protein product is CATSRDSPPVEQYF. The J gene is TRBJ2-7, the V gene TRBV15, with D hard to call. Germline CDR1 and CDR2: LNHNV and YYDKDF (reference sequence). CDR3 length equals 14 residues. V lost 0 bases, J lost 6 bases, and 12 bases lay in between.

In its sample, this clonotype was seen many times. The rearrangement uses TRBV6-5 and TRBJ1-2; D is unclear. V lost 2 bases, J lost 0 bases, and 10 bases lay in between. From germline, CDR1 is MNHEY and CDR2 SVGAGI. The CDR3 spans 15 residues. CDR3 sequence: CASSYRIGSNYGYTF. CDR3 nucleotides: TGTGCCAGCAGTTACAGGATCGGATCTAACTATGGCTACACCTTC.

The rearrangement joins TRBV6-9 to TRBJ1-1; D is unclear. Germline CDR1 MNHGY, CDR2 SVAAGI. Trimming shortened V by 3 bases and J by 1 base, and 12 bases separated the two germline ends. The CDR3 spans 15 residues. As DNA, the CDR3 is TGTGCCAGCAGTTACGTGGGGATCGAGAACACTGAAGCTTTCTTT. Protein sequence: CASSYVGIENTEAFF.

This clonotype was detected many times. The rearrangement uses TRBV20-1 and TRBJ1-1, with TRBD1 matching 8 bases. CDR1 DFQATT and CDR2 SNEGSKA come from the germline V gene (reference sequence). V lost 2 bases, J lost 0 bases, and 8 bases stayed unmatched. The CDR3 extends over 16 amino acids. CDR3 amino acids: CSARSGTGSVNTEAFF. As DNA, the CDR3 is TGCAGTGCTAGATCCGGGACAGGAAGCGTGAACACTGAAGCTTTCTTT.

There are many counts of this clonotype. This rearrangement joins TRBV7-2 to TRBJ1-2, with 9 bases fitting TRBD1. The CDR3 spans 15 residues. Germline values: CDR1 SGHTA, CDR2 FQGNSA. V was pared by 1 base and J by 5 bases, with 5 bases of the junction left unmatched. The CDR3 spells CASSLEYGTGYGYTF. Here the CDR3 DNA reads TGTGCCAGCAGCTTAGAATATGGGACAGGGTATGGCTACACCTTC.

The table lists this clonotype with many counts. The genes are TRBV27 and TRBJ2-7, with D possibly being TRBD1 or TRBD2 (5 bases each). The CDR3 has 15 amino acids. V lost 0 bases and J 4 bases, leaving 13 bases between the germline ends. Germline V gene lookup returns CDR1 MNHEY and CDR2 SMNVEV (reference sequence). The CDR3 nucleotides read TGTGCCAGCAGTTTATCGGGGGAGCTCGGGTACGAGCAGTACTTC. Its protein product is CASSLSGELGYEQYF.

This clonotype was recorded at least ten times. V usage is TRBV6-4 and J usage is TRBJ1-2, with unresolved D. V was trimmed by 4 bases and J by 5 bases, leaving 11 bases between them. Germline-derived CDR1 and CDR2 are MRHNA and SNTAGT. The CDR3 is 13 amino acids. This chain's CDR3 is CASSVGPTYGYTF. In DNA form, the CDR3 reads TGTGCCAGCAGTGTAGGACCGACTTATGGCTACACCTTC.

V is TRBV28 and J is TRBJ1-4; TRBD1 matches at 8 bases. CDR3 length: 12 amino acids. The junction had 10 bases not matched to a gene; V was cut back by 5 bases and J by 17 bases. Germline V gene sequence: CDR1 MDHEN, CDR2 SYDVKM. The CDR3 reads CASSQRTGQGFF. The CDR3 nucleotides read TGTGCCAGCAGTCAAAGGACAGGGCAAGGATTTTTT.

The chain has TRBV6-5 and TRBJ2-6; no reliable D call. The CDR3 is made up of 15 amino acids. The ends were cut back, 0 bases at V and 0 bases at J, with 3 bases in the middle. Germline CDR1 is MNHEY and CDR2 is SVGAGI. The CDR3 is CASSYSPSGANVLTF. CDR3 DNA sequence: TGTGCCAGCAGTTACTCTCCCTCTGGGGCCAACGTCCTGACTTTC.

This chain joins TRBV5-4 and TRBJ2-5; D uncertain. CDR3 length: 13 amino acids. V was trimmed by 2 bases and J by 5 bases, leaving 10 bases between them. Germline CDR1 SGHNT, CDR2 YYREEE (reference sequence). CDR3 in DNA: TGTGCCAGCAGCTTATATAACGAGGAGACCCAGTACTTC. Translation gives CASSLYNEETQYF. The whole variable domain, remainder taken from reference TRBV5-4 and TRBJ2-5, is ETGVTQSPTHLIKTRGQQVTLRCSSQSGHNTVSWYQQALGQGPQFIFQYYREEENGRGNFPPRFSGLQFPNYSSELNVNALELDDSALYLCASSLYNEETQYFGPGTRLLVL.

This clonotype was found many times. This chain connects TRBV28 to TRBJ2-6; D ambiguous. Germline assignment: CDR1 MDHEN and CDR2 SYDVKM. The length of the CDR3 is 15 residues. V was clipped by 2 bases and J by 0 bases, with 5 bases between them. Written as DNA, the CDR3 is TGTGCCAGCAGTTTAAGGGCCTCTGGGGCCAACGTCCTGACTTTC. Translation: CASSLRASGANVLTF.

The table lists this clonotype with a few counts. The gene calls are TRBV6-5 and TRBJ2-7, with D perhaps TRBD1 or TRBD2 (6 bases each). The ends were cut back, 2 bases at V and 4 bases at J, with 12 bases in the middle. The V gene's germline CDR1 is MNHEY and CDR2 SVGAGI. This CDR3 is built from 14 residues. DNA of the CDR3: TGTGCCAGCAGTTACACGGGGGACATTTACGAGCAGTACTTC. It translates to CASSYTGDIYEQYF.